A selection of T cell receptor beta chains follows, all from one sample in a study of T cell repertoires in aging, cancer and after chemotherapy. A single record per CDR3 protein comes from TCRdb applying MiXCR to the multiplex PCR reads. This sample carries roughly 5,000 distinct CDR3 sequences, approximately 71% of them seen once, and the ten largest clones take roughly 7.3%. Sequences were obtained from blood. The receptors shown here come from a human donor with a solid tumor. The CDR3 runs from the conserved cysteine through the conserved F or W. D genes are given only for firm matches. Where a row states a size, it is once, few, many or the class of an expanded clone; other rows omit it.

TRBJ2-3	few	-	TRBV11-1	TGTGCCAGCAGCTGGTCACCTAGCACAGATACGCAGTATTTT	CASSWSPSTDTQYF
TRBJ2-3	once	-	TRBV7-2	TGTGCCAGCAGCTTAGGTCATGAGGCAGATACGCAGTATTTT	CASSLGHEADTQYF
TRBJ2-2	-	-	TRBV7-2	TGTGCCAGCAGCTCCAGGAACACCGGGGAGCTGTTTTTT	CASSSRNTGELFF
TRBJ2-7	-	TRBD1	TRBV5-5	TGTGCCAGCAGCTTTATCGACAGGGATTCGGGAGAGCAGTACTTC	CASSFIDRDSGEQYF
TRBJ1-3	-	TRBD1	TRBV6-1	TGTGCCAGCAGTTACGCTACAGGGGTTGGAAACACCATATATTTT	CASSYATGVGNTIYF
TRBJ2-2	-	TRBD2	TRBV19	TGTGCCAGTGGTGGACTAGCGGGGGGCACCGGGGAGCTGTTTTTT	CASGGLAGGTGELFF
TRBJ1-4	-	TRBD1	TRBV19	TGTGCCAGTAGCCTAAGAGGGACAGGGGTGCAAACAACTAATGAAAAACTGTTTTTT	CASSLRGTGVQTTNEKLFF
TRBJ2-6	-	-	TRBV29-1	TGCAGCGTTTTGAGGGGCCCATCTGGGGCCAACGTCCTGACTTTC	CSVLRGPSGANVLTF
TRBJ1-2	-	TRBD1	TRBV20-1	TGCAGTGCAGACGGTGGGACAGGGGAATCCTACGGCTACACCTTC	CSADGGTGESYGYTF
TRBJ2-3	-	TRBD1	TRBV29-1	TGCAGCGTTGATTCTGGACAGGGGACTACAGATACGCAGTATTTT	CSVDSGQGTTDTQYF